Below, 14 T cell receptor beta chains from the same sample are listed, as sequenced in a study of T cell repertoires in ileal Crohn's disease. Time point given: neoterminal ileum biopsy at postoperative endoscopy, about 6 months after surgery. Only in-frame clones appear in the TCRdb table, and some are missing; sequencing was by immunoSEQ multiplex PCR. This table holds 2,700 or so clones, just over 70% found once. Material: ileal tissue. The receptors stem from an adult with Crohn's disease.

Points on this clone: A read error may account for a junction end that differs from germline. The rearrangement uses TRBV19 and TRBJ2-5; possibly TRBD1 for D (5 bases). Per the germline V gene, CDR1 is LNHDA and CDR2 is SQIVND (reference sequence). The CDR3 consists of 14 residues. The chain's CDR3 is CASSISVFLDTRYF. The CDR3 DNA follows: TGTGCCAGTAGTATATCTGTTTTTTTGGACACCCGGTACTTC.

In this sample, this clone turned up a few times. This chain links TRBV9 with TRBJ1-6, with TRBD1 matching 9 bases. The germline V gene has CDR1 SGDLS and CDR2 YYNGEE. J lost 8 bases, V lost 1 base, and 4 bases had no gene match. The CDR3 has 15 amino acids. The CDR3 DNA sequence: TGTGCCAGCAGCGTACTACAGGGGGCCGATTCACCCCTCCACTTT. The encoded protein is CASSVLQGADSPLHF.

This clone was detected only a few times. The chain has TRBV9 and TRBJ2-1, with D perhaps matching TRBD2 (6 bases). Germline V gives CDR1 SGDLS, CDR2 YYNGEE. V was shortened by 4 bases and J by 2 bases, with 10 bases between the two germline ends. The CDR3 runs 14 residues. The DNA of the CDR3 is TGTGCCAGCAGCCCTAGCGCTCCCTACAATGAGCAGTTCTTC. Its protein product is CASSPSAPYNEQFF.

The V call is TRBV2, the J call TRBJ2-5; the match to TRBD2 covers 13 bases. Germline CDR1 SNHLY, CDR2 FYNNEI. The CDR3 loop spans 20 amino acids. V trimming: 2 bases; J trimming: 1 base; junction bases outside the gene matches: 13. As DNA, the CDR3 is TGTGCCAGCAGTGAATCGACTAGCGGGAGGTATGGAGGGCCCCAAGAGACCCAGTACTTC. It yields the protein CASSESTSGRYGGPQETQYF.

J is TRBJ2-7 and V is TRBV7-8; D is undetermined. CDR1 and CDR2 from the germline V gene are SGHVS and FQNEAQ. This CDR3 contains 12 residues. The V and J ends lost 2 bases and 6 bases respectively, with 8 bases between them. CDR3 coding DNA: TGTGCCAGCAGCTTAAGGAGCGCCGAGCAGTACTTC. Translated, it gives CASSLRSAEQYF.

This clone was seen only once. The rearrangement uses TRBV11-2 and TRBJ2-7; 8 bases are shared with TRBD1. CDR3 length: 14 residues. CDR1 is SGHAT, CDR2 FQNNGV, per germline. V was pared by 4 bases and J by 1 base, with 3 bases of the junction left unmatched. The CDR3 loop reads CASSSQGASYEQYF. As DNA, the CDR3 is TGTGCCAGCAGCTCCCAGGGGGCTTCCTACGAGCAGTACTTC.

The chain links TRBV11-2 to TRBJ2-1; TRBD1 aligns across 8 bases. Losses at the gene ends were 5 bases for V and 6 bases for J; bases not matched to a gene: 15. The CDR3 is made up of 17 amino acids. Per the germline V gene, CDR1 is SGHAT and CDR2 is FQNNGV. CDR3 coding DNA: TGTGCCAGCAGCCCCCGTCTACAGGGGGAGCCCTCCAATGAGCAGTTCTTC. Translating gives CASSPRLQGEPSNEQFF.

The DNA of the CDR3 is TGTGCCAGCAGCCCACTTCTGGGCAGGGGAAACACCATATATTTT. Translating it yields CASSPLLGRGNTIYF. This sequence joins TRBV7-9 and TRBJ1-3, with D uncertain. Trimming left V 5 bases short and J 4 bases short, with 15 bases between. The CDR3 runs 15 residues. Looked up from germline, CDR1 is SEHNR and CDR2 is FQNEAQ (reference sequence). Filled out from reference TRBV7-9 and TRBJ1-3, the complete variable domain reads DTGVSQNPRHKITKRGQNVTFRCDPISEHNRLYWYRQTLGQGPEFLTYFQNEAQLEKSRLLSDRFSAERPKGSFSTLEIQRTEQGDSAMYLCASSPLLGRGNTIYFGEGSWLTVV.

The chain is built from TRBV9 and TRBJ2-3; D is undetermined. This CDR3 has 13 amino acids. V was shortened by 4 bases and J by 2 bases, with 8 bases between the two germline ends. Germline CDR1 reads SGDLS; CDR2 reads YYNGEE. CDR3 coding DNA: TGTGCCAGCAGCTCTTGGGCCACAGATACGCAGTATTTT. It specifies CASSSWATDTQYF.

The table lists this clone with a count of one. The gene calls are TRBV6-5 and TRBJ2-3; a weak D match, TRBD1 (6 bases). The CDR3 extends over 13 amino acids. Germline V lookup: CDR1 MNHEY, CDR2 SVGAGI. The V gene lost 6 bases and the J gene lost 5 bases, with 12 bases spanning the gap. The DNA for the CDR3 is TGTGCCAGCAGCCGGCGACAGGAAGATACGCAGTATTTT. Amino acids: CASSRRQEDTQYF.

This chain joins TRBV7-3 and TRBJ2-1; 13 nucleotides match TRBD2. This CDR3 comprises 12 residues. CDR1 SGHTA and CDR2 FQGTGA come from the germline V gene. The V gene end was trimmed by 11 bases and the J gene end by 8 bases; junction bases not matched to a gene: 3. The CDR3 reads CAETSGRYEQFF. CDR3 bases: TGTGCCGAGACTAGCGGGAGGTATGAGCAGTTCTTC.

The V call is TRBV7-6, the J call TRBJ2-5; TRBD2 aligns across 7 bases. Germline lookup yields CDR1 SGHVS and CDR2 FNYEAQ. V gave up 0 bases and J gave up 1 base; unmatched junction bases: 5. The CDR3 runs to 16 residues. The CDR3 protein is CASSLAIGTTQETQYF. DNA of the CDR3: TGTGCCAGCAGCTTAGCTATCGGGACTACCCAAGAGACCCAGTACTTC.

The chain joins TRBV28 to TRBJ2-7; D remains ambiguous. This CDR3 has 14 amino acids. V gave up 2 bases and J gave up 0 bases, with 8 bases separating them. The germline V gene encodes CDR1 MDHEN and CDR2 SYDVKM. The CDR3 sequence: CASSLNQVSYEQYF. As DNA, the CDR3 is TGTGCCAGCAGTTTAAATCAGGTCTCCTACGAGCAGTACTTC.

The chain combines TRBV2 with TRBJ2-5, with D possibly matching TRBD1 (6 bases). The CDR3 loop spans 15 amino acids. Deletions cut 4 bases from V and 13 bases from J, with 25 bases between. The germline CDR1 and CDR2 sequences are SNHLY and FYNNEI. The CDR3 sequence is CASSGGTRSLGNRYF. The CDR3 nucleotides are TGTGCCAGCAGTGGTGGGACAAGATCTCTAGGGAATCGGTACTTC. Full variable domain (outside the CDR3, taken from reference TRBV2 and TRBJ2-5): EPEVTQTPSHQVTQMGQEVILRCVPISNHLYFYWYRQILGQKVEFLVSFYNNEISEKSEIFDDQFSVERPDGSNFTLKIRSTKLEDSAMYFCASSGGTRSLGNRYFGPGTRLLVL.